This record concerns one T cell receptor beta chain sequence. No antigen is known for it. This specimen comes from a study of cytomegalovirus exposure and HLA in healthy donors. Study observations and caveats: The classifier was said to identify cytomegalovirus status with high specificity and sensitivity. Prior analysis indicated that the majority of TCR beta V segments exhibited productivity approximately 90% or approximately 30% of the time. Later analysis identified several of the most significant clusters that appeared linked to common viral pathogens.

The CDR3 is 14 residues long. Germline loops: CDR1 KGHSH, CDR2 LQKENI. Losses at the gene ends were 3 bases for V and 6 bases for J; bases not matched to a gene: 6. The PCR ran on 60 Vbeta and 13 Jbeta primers. The table came from immunoSEQ multiplex PCR; TCRdb's copy has only in-frame clones and leaves some out. The sample has approximately 160,000 clones, 82% seen once. This clonotype was obtained from a girl aged 5 to 17 in good health and CMV-seropositive. The sequenced material came from PBMCs. V usage is TRBV18 and J usage is TRBJ2-3, with 7 bases aligning to TRBD2. For the CDR3, the DNA is TGTGCCAGCTCACCGGGGACTACTCCGGATACGCAGTATTTT. It specifies CASSPGTTPDTQYF.